This T cell receptor (beta chain) appears in the sequencing data of a study of early T cells in non-severe SARS-CoV-2 infection. There are a few counts of this clonotype. The V gene's germline CDR1 is MNHNY and CDR2 SVGAGI (reference sequence). This CDR3 region has 13 residues. V dropped 6 bases and J dropped 6 bases, with 12 bases sitting between them. Via MiXCR, TCRdb re-called the 5' RACE reads, giving one row per CDR3 protein. There are tens of thousands of distinct CDR3 sequences in the sample; over 10% occur only once, and less than 3.5% lies in the top ten. This clonotype originated in an adult who was a healthcare worker with PCR-confirmed SARS-CoV-2 infection or an uninfected control (not recorded which). The rearrangement joins TRBV6-6 to TRBJ1-5; D remains unclear. The sequences come from whole blood, collected at baseline. The CDR3 loop is CASSNTPRQPQHF. The CDR3 nucleotides are TGTGCCAGCAGCAACACCCCCCGTCAGCCCCAGCATTTT.